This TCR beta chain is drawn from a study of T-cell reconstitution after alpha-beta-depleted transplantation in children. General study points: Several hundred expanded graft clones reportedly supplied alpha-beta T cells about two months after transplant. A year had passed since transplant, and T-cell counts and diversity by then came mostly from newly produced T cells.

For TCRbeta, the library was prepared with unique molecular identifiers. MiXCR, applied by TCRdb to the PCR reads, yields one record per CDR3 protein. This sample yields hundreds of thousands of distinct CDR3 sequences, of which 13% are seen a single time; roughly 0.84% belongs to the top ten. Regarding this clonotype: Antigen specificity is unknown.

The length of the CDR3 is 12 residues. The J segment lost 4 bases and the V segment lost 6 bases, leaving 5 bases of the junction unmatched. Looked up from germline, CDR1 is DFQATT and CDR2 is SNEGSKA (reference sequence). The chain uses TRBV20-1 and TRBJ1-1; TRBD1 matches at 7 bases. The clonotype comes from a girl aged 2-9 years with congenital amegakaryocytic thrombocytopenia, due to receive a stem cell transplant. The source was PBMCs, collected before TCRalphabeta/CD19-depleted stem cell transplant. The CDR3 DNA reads TGCAGTGCCCAGGGGGGTGTCACTGAAGCTTTCTTT. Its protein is CSAQGGVTEAFF.